A selection of T cell receptor beta chains follows, all from one sample in a study of blood T cell repertoires in COVID-19. TCRdb keeps only in-frame clones here, not all; method: immunoSEQ multiplex PCR. Altogether roughly 180,000 clones are present, 75% to 85% being singletons, with the ten largest covering more than 9.5%. Input material: peripheral blood. The receptors were gathered from a woman in her thirties or forties with COVID-19, enrolled during active disease. CDR3s include the opening cysteine and the closing phenylalanine or tryptophan. The listing skips clone size in some rows; elsewhere it reads once, few, many or a size class.

>TRBV2|TRBJ1-5|14|few
CASSGGGYNQPQHF
>TRBV5-1|TRBJ1-4|13|once
CASTSTSREKLFF
>TRBV4-1|TRBJ1-6|14|few
CASSQDDLNSPLHF
>TRBV7-2|TRBJ1-2|13|few
CASSHGTGYGYTF
>TRBV30|TRBJ2-3|13|.
CAWSVTGADTQYF
>TRBV28|TRBJ2-3|14|few
CASNQPGRADTQYF
>TRBV7-4|TRBJ2-2|20|.
CASSDPGWGSGGGVTGELFF
>TRBV30|TRBJ2-6|13|.
CAWNPYGANVLTF
>TRBV7-6|TRBJ2-2|15|few
CASSFRGWDTGELFF
>TRBV11-2|TRBJ1-6|16|.
CASSGAGSPGYSPLHF
>TRBV5-5|TRBJ2-1|17|.
CASSLTVDRGWVNEQFF
>TRBV3-1/TRBV3-2|TRBJ2-6|17|.
CASSPLAGGLGANVLTF
>TRBV2|TRBJ1-5|13|few
CASSTGTGSPQHF
>TRBV19|TRBJ1-1|13|.
CASNRGGNTEAFF
>TRBV6-1|TRBJ1-1|17|.
CASSDGQGSPSNTEAFF
>TRBV30|TRBJ1-1|13|.
CAWSVLGTTEAFF
>TRBV30|TRBJ1-1|17|.
CAWHKSRTGDLNTEAFF
>TRBV6-5|TRBJ1-1|14|.
CASSLDRSGTEAFF
>TRBV5-6|TRBJ1-1|13|.
CASRRDRNTEAFF
>TRBV30|TRBJ1-6|14|.
CAWSVRTGNSPLHF
>TRBV25-1|TRBJ2-5|15|.
CASSASTSGKKTQYF
>TRBV19|TRBJ2-3|18|.
CASSSPPYRAASTDTQYF
>TRBV27|TRBJ2-1|11|.
CATGHGTEQFF
>TRBV28|TRBJ1-4|11|.
CASGGNEKLFF
>TRBV7-8|TRBJ2-7|14|.
CASSPQGVPFEQYF
>TRBV9|TRBJ2-6|15|once
CASSGASSGANVLTF
>TRBV12-3/TRBV12-4|TRBJ1-3|13|once
CASTPRAGNTIYF
>TRBV19|TRBJ2-1|17|few
CASSTRGTASSYNEQFF
>TRBV28|TRBJ2-5|14|.
CASSLPAGGETQYF
>TRBV6-6|TRBJ1-2|14|.
CASSYLTMEYGYTF
>TRBV19|TRBJ2-1|13|.
CASSIASPRGQFF
>TRBV20-1|TRBJ2-1|11|.
CSANTGPEQFF
>TRBV7-6|TRBJ2-5|14|.
CASSFGTRKETQYF
>TRBV19|TRBJ2-2|12|.
CASSIGTGELFF
>TRBV6-1|TRBJ2-2|17|.
CASSEVGGSRNTGELFF
>TRBV5-6|TRBJ2-2|12|.
CASSLTVGELFF
>TRBV19|TRBJ2-5|12|.
CASSIAGETQYF
>TRBV14|TRBJ1-4|16|.
CASSQDLARGREKLFF
>TRBV5-1|TRBJ2-5|15|.
CASSLVGGVGETQYF
>TRBV6-1|TRBJ1-3|15|.
CASSEVESSGNTIYF
>TRBV6-5|TRBJ2-7|14|.
CASSMTGGGGGQYF
>TRBV27|TRBJ1-6|15|.
CASSLSRSYNSPLHF
>TRBV6-4|TRBJ1-2|12|.
CASSDSRYGYTF
>TRBV30|TRBJ2-2|14|.
CALIAGANTGELFF
>TRBV4-1|TRBJ1-1|12|.
CASSRVNTEAFF
>TRBV18|TRBJ1-4|14|.
CASSPGQGNEKLFF
>TRBV11-3|TRBJ2-5|16|.
CASSLGLAGESETQYF
>TRBV5-8|TRBJ2-5|10|.
CASHQETQYF
>TRBV29-1|TRBJ2-1|18|.
CSVEGYSHLRTVFDEQFF
>TRBV11-2|TRBJ1-1|13|.
CASTPGLNTEAFF
>TRBV27|TRBJ2-1|16|.
CASSSTGLSSYNEQFF
>TRBV10-3|TRBJ1-1|14|.
CAINASPGQGGAFF
>TRBV3-1/TRBV3-2|TRBJ1-5|12|few
CASSQDGRGWHF
>TRBV4-2|TRBJ1-6|15|.
CASSQEGAGYSPLHF
>TRBV28|TRBJ1-2|15|.
CASIYRFGVNYGYTF
>TRBV19|TRBJ2-3|18|.
CASSIMGTSGASTDTQYF